This T cell receptor (beta chain) was retrieved from a study of molecular identifiers for immune sequencing clone quantification. On the study more broadly: Replicate experiments took RNA from around 18,000 or 91,000 naive CD8 cells, divided it five ways and sequenced four.

The junction had 8 bases not matched to a gene; V was cut back by 3 bases and J by 4 bases. The CDR3 sequence is 15 residues long. Germline V CDR1 and CDR2: SQVTM, ANQGSEA. This clonotype was counted between two and nine times. Naive CD8 libraries were made from roughly 20,000 to 1,000,000 sorted cells, and they used 10%, 30% or 50% RNA. Naive CD8 T cell sorting was performed on the CD8+CD4-CCR7+CD45RA+ phenotype. Previously described methods and listed TCR primers produced bulk TCR libraries. Each CDR3 protein is one row after TCRdb ran MiXCR on the PCR reads. The table lists just over 95,000 distinct CDR3 sequences, about 24% of them singletons.

The sequence came from a human donor in good health. Some libraries in this study had Jurkat cell RNA spiked in. The chain is built from TRBV29-1 and TRBJ2-1, with 8 bases lining up with TRBD1. The sequenced sample was naive CD8+ T cells from blood, with Jurkat cell RNA spiked in. Subset reported: FACS-sorted CD8+CD4-CCR7+CD45RA+ naive T cells. The CDR3, as DNA: TGCAGCGTTGAGGGCCAGGGGGCAAGGTACAATGAGCAGTTCTTC. Protein sequence: CSVEGQGARYNEQFF.